This TCR beta chain was captured in a study of Ad26.COV2.S vaccination and SARS-CoV-2 variants. For the study at large: COV1001, an Ad26.COV2.S trial, supplied this vaccine-arm donor.

A note on this clone: What it recognizes is unknown.

As to treatment: around 19 received Ad26.COV2.S at low or high dose, single or two shots; 5 received placebo; per-sample allocation not given. Sampling was done on day 63 after the first vaccine or placebo injection. Wuhan-strain spike was delivered by a replication-incompetent Ad26 vector. Trimming left V 0 bases short and J 5 bases short, with 16 bases between. CDR1 is LGHNA, CDR2 YNFKEQ, per germline. The CDR3 has 16 amino acids. TCRdb's table, derived via immunoSEQ multiplex PCR, lists solely in-frame clones and lacks some. Here the sample spans around 300,000 clones, roughly 90% being singletons. Study-wide findings and caveats: Spike-specific responses of CD8+ and CD4+ T cells were reported to display substantial breadth after vaccination.

The specimen was peripheral blood, collected in a trial of Ad26.COV2.S vaccine versus placebo. The TCR comes from a person between 18 and 60 years old who received the Ad26.COV2.S COVID-19 vaccine or a placebo. This sequence joins TRBV4-2 and TRBJ1-1; D remains unclear. The CDR3 nucleotides read TGTGCCAGCAGCCAAGAGCGAACGAAGGTTTTGACTGAAGCTTTCTTT. It specifies CASSQERTKVLTEAFF.